Below are 20 T cell receptor beta chains sequenced from a single sample in a study of OX40 agonist ivuxolimab in advanced cancers. Generated by immunoSEQ multiplex PCR, the TCRdb table keeps only in-frame clones and is missing some. The table has tens of thousands of clones, roughly 86% seen once. The source was CD4+ or CD8+ T cells sorted from blood, collected in a trial of the OX40 agonist ivuxolimab. Receptors were obtained from an adult with an advanced solid tumor such as melanoma, head and neck, liver or kidney cancer.

The gene calls are TRBV30 and TRBJ1-4, with 7 bases identical to TRBD1. V trimming: 2 bases; J trimming: 4 bases; junction bases outside the gene matches: 7. Per germline, CDR1 GTSNPN and CDR2 SVGIG (reference sequence). The CDR3 sequence is 15 residues long. The CDR3 is CAWSFSDRDNEKLFF. For the CDR3, the DNA is TGTGCCTGGAGTTTTTCCGACAGGGATAATGAAAAACTGTTTTTT.

J is TRBJ1-2 and V is TRBV28; maybe TRBD1 (6 bases). CDR1 is MDHEN and CDR2 is SYDVKM in the germline V gene. CDR3 length equals 14 residues. The V end was cut by 11 bases, the J end by 3 bases, with 19 bases between. The CDR3 DNA sequence: TGTGCCGGGACTTCGGGGGGGGCGGACTATGGCTACACCTTC. Its translation is CAGTSGGADYGYTF.

The rearrangement joins TRBV18 to TRBJ1-2, with 7 positions matching TRBD1. The CDR3 has 13 residues. Trimming at V came to 3 bases and at J to 8 bases, leaving 6 bases not matched to a gene. Germline V gives CDR1 KGHSH, CDR2 LQKENI. CDR3 coding DNA: TGTGCCAGCTCACCCTCGACAGGGACGGGCTACACCTTC. This codes for CASSPSTGTGYTF.

Here the CDR3 DNA reads TGTGCCAGCAGTTTGACTGCTAACTATGGCTACACCTTC. Translated: CASSLTANYGYTF. The chain joins TRBV6-5 to TRBJ1-2, with unresolved D. The CDR3 spans 13 residues. From germline, CDR1 is MNHEY and CDR2 SVGAGI. Trimming removed 4 bases from V and 0 bases from J, with 6 bases in between.

This rearrangement joins TRBV2 to TRBJ2-7, with TRBD2 matching 9 bases. There are 16 residues in the CDR3. Germline V gene lookup returns CDR1 SNHLY and CDR2 FYNNEI. V lost 0 bases to trimming and J lost 5 bases; unmatched junction nucleotides: 8. CDR3 nucleotide sequence: TGTGCCAGCAGTGAAGCGGTTTATGGGACTAGCCACGAGCAGTACTTC. Its protein is CASSEAVYGTSHEQYF.

The CDR3 here is CASSETTGPFYGYTF. The CDR3 DNA reads as TGTGCCAGCAGTGAAACGACAGGCCCCTTCTATGGCTACACCTTC. The gene calls are TRBV6-1 and TRBJ1-2, with D possibly TRBD1 on 6 matching bases. Germline values: CDR1 MNHNS, CDR2 SASEGT. The V end was cut by 2 bases, the J end by 4 bases, with 14 bases between. CDR3 length: 15 amino acids.

The V gene is TRBV27, the J gene TRBJ1-4; D perhaps matches TRBD1 (6 bases). Germline V gives CDR1 MNHEY, CDR2 SMNVEV (reference sequence). With 3 bases removed from V and 5 bases from J, the gap between germline ends came to 10 bases. The CDR3 loop spans 14 amino acids. This CDR3 reads CASSLDRLNEKLFF. The CDR3 region has the DNA TGTGCCAGCAGTTTGGACAGATTGAATGAAAAACTGTTTTTT.

The V gene is TRBV7-3, the J gene TRBJ2-7, with D hard to call. This CDR3 contains 15 residues. Looked up from germline, CDR1 is SGHTA and CDR2 is FQGTGA. V was pared by 5 bases and J by 7 bases, with 21 bases between. CDR3 in DNA: TGTGCCAGCAGCCTTCACTACGCCGGGCTGAGGGAGCAGTACTTC. It translates to CASSLHYAGLREQYF.

This sequence joins TRBV11-2 and TRBJ1-2, with TRBD1 as a possible D gene (6 bases). Germline V lookup: CDR1 SGHAT, CDR2 FQNNGV. Trimming pared 3 bases from V and 5 bases from J, leaving 13 bases between. The CDR3 extends over 14 amino acids. CDR3 protein: CASSFSDRNYGYTF. CDR3 nucleotides: TGTGCCAGCAGCTTCTCGGACAGAAATTATGGCTACACCTTC.

In its sample, this clone was seen once. The chain joins TRBV18 to TRBJ2-7; 10 positions match TRBD2. Germline V gene lookup returns CDR1 KGHSH and CDR2 LQKENI. This CDR3 is built from 14 residues. With V trimmed by 4 bases and J by 7 bases, 7 bases remained unmatched. CDR3 coding DNA: TGTGCCAGCTCACTTAGAGGACTAGCGGAGGAGCAGTACTTC. As protein: CASSLRGLAEEQYF. The full variable domain, rest sourced from reference TRBV18 and TRBJ2-7, is NAGVMQNPRHLVRRRGQEARLRCSPMKGHSHVYWYRQLPEEGLKFMVYLQKENIIDESGMPKERFSAEFPKEGPSILRIQQVVRGDSAAYFCASSLRGLAEEQYFGPGTRLTVT.

This clone has only a few counts. This rearrangement joins TRBV6-5 to TRBJ1-5; TRBD1 agrees at 11 bases. This CDR3 region has 15 residues. CDR1 MNHEY and CDR2 SVGAGI come from the germline V gene. After removal of 6 bases from V and 6 bases from J, the junction contained 7 bases not matched to a gene. The CDR3 DNA reads TGTGCCAGCAGGCCGGGACAGGGGGTTAGTCAGCCCCAGCATTTT. It specifies CASRPGQGVSQPQHF.

The gene calls are TRBV7-3 and TRBJ1-6; D unclear. The ends were cut back, 3 bases at V and 5 bases at J, with 14 bases in the middle. The CDR3 length is 16 residues. The germline gives CDR1 SGHTA, CDR2 FQGTGA. CDR3 sequence: CASSLDPGRDNSPLHF. The CDR3 bases are TGTGCCAGCAGCTTGGACCCCGGACGGGATAATTCACCCCTCCACTTT. Together with reference TRBV7-3 and TRBJ1-6, the CDR3 gives the full variable domain: GAGVSQTPSNKVTEKGKYVELRCDPISGHTALYWYRQSLGQGPEFLIYFQGTGAADDSGLPNDRFFAVRPEGSVSTLKIQRTERGDSAVYLCASSLDPGRDNSPLHFGNGTRLTVT.

This chain joins TRBV7-8 and TRBJ2-3; D may be TRBD2 (6 bases). CDR3 size: 14 residues. V lost 5 bases and J 4 bases, leaving 13 bases between the germline ends. Germline V gives CDR1 SGHVS, CDR2 FQNEAQ. CDR3 residues: CASSLRESADTQYF. The CDR3 nucleotides read TGTGCCAGCAGCCTACGGGAGTCTGCAGATACGCAGTATTTT.

This chain links TRBV7-2 with TRBJ1-3, with D possibly matching TRBD1 (6 bases). Germline CDR1 is SGHTA and CDR2 is FQGNSA. This CDR3 is built from 14 residues. Trimming took 4 bases from V and 1 from J, leaving 8 bases between them. CDR3 DNA: TGTGCCAGCAGCTCCAGGGGTTCTGGAAACACCATATATTTT. Its translation is CASSSRGSGNTIYF.

V and J are TRBV7-2 and TRBJ2-1; weak D call: TRBD2 (6 bases). This CDR3 is 12 amino acids long. CDR1 is SGHTA and CDR2 is FQGNSA in the germline V gene. V shed 4 bases and J shed 12 bases, with 13 bases lying between them. The CDR3: CASSSRLGLQFF. Written as DNA, the CDR3 is TGTGCCAGCAGCTCCCGACTAGGGTTGCAGTTCTTC.

The CDR3 DNA is TGCGCCAGCAGCTTAGGGTTTGCGAGGGGGCCCATGTTCACGGAGCAGTTCTTC. Its protein product is CASSLGFARGPMFTEQFF. This chain joins TRBV5-1 and TRBJ2-1, with 7 bases that match TRBD1. CDR1 is SGHRS and CDR2 is YFSETQ in the germline V gene. The CDR3 sequence is 18 residues long. Trimming at V came to 2 bases and at J to 10 bases, leaving 21 bases not matched to a gene.

This clone was observed a few times. The chain joins TRBV5-1 to TRBJ1-3; D might be TRBD1 (5 bases). CDR3 length: 16 residues. Trimming removed 3 bases at V and 2 bases at J, with 15 bases between. Germline assignment: CDR1 SGHRS and CDR2 YFSETQ. The CDR3 spells CASSSLGGTTGNTIYF. The DNA of the CDR3 is TGCGCCAGCAGCTCCCTTGGAGGGACGACTGGAAACACCATATATTTT.

The chain couples TRBV11-3 to TRBJ2-5, with TRBD2 matching over 8 bases. The J call is in doubt because the DNA end fits TRBJ2-7 better. CDR3 length: 15 residues. Germline CDR1 reads SGHNT; CDR2 reads YENEEA. Written as DNA, the CDR3 is TGTGCCAGCAGCTACACGGGGACTAGTAGCTACGAGCAGTACTTC. It encodes CASSYTGTSSYEQYF.

This chain links TRBV7-9 with TRBJ1-1, with D uncertain. The V gene's germline CDR1 is SEHNR and CDR2 FQNEAQ (reference sequence). The CDR3 loop spans 13 amino acids. Trimming removed 2 bases at V and 2 bases at J, with 6 bases between. The DNA for the CDR3 is TGTGCCAGCAGCTTACTCCCTAACACTGAAGCTTTCTTT. This sequence encodes CASSLLPNTEAFF.

The chain joins TRBV6-5 to TRBJ1-4; tentative D call: TRBD1 (5 bases). V gave up 6 bases and J gave up 0 bases, with 11 bases separating them. CDR1 and CDR2 (germline): MNHEY, SVGAGI. This CDR3 spans 15 amino acids. DNA for the CDR3: TGTGCCAGCAGAACCTGGGACGCAACTAATGAAAAACTGTTTTTT. This sequence encodes CASRTWDATNEKLFF.